This section outlines one T cell receptor beta chain sequence together with its context. This clonotype was seen at least ten times. The target of this receptor is not known. No base-level quality is on record; no much larger clone is a single base apart. In the paper's terms, the time point label means: newly diagnosed GD, antithyroid drugs for less than 3 months. For both TCR sequencing and RNA sequencing, RNA was extracted from PBMCs using TRIzol. The diagnosis of Graves' disease was made according to American Thyroid Association guidelines. The patients came from an endocrinology department in Xi'an, China. Each patient gave 7.5 to 10 milliliters of peripheral blood, collected in an EDTA anticoagulant tube. Ficoll Paque Plus density gradient separation was used to isolate PBMCs, and no further T cell sorting was done. An Agilent 2100 Bioanalyzer and agarose gel were used to check RNA quality, while a NanoDrop 2000 measured RNA concentration.

Library construction relied on multiplex PCR. Reads for this sample came from an Illumina HiSeq 4000. iRepertoire HTBI primers and Arm-PCR amplification of CDR3 regions were used to construct TCR beta libraries. Before sequencing, the PCR products went through gel purification. In the source study's methods: A total of fewer than 65 TRBV and 14 TRBJ segments were identified across samples and were used for gene usage analysis of CDR3 amino acid clonotypes. COPE and FqMerger were used to merge the filtered high-quality paired reads into contigs. Contigs were aligned with BLAST to IMGT TRBV, TRBD and TRBJ reference genes, and CDR3 was defined per IMGT. Highly expanded clones were defined as clonotypes with a frequency above 0.1%. Shannon entropy served as the measure of repertoire diversity, while the Gini coefficient captured V-J evenness. A clonotype found in more than one individual was treated as public. The public sequencing data were trimmed at Q25 with fastp and processed into clonotypes with MiXCR by TCRdb, which kept only in-frame beta chains. Identical CDR3 proteins give one entry, which carries the most common genes and DNA. None of the V and J calls come from the authors' own analysis; TCRdb made them. Within this sample are approximately 360,000 distinct CDR3 sequences, with around 11% of them counted one time only. Jointly, the top ten make up approximately 17% of the sample.

The data were taken from a study of regulatory T cells in long-lasting Graves disease (dated by TCRdb to about 2021). The study in broad terms: Patients with newly diagnosed Graves' disease had been on antithyroid drugs for under 3 months. The study was registered as a clinical trial and conducted in China. TCR sequencing covered roughly 13 persistent and around 20 newly diagnosed Graves' disease patients, about 35 samples in total. Peripheral blood TCR sequencing and RNA sequencing compared persistent Graves' disease patients with newly diagnosed Graves' disease patients. Summary of the overall study and its limitations: Persistent disease showed preferential use of TRBV28, TRBJ1-2 and TRBJ2-5, whereas newly diagnosed disease favored TRBV20-1 and TRBJ2-1. Persistent patients shared more public clonotypes among themselves (more than 2,500) than newly diagnosed patients did (approximately 870). As a limitation, the authors acknowledged that the small sample size may reduce accuracy. Only peripheral blood was studied, because thyroid tissue, the primary lesion, was inaccessible. Compared with newly diagnosed patients, persistent Graves' disease patients had lower TCR Shannon entropy and fewer highly expanded clones, which suggests clonal expansion. Only the TCR beta chain was sequenced and analyzed.

The CDR3 covers 16 residues, taking in both the cysteine and the phenylalanine. Kept here is only the CDR3 DNA, which spans 48 bases and is read in frame from base 1. The germline V gene (reference sequence) specifies LGHDT as CDR1 and YNNKEL as CDR2. V and J are trimmed by 3 bases and 13 bases, and the gene matches miss 17 bases of the junction. The sample was also linked to a second study, of T cells in Graves' hyperthyroidism and ophthalmopathy. Reported in the second study: Graves' hyperthyroidism was defined as stable when no progression to ophthalmopathy occurred over 18 months of follow-up. Hyperthyroidism patients were newly diagnosed, had a disease duration of under 2 months, and were aged 18 to 65 years. The study excluded patients with uncontrolled infections, other autoimmune diseases, pregnancy or lactation. Clinical symptoms, serum thyroxine and TRAb, thyroid ultrasound, and orbital computed tomography formed the basis for the diagnoses. The first round of RT-PCR for the TCR CDR3 was performed with the HTBI primer set and the Qiagen OneStep RT-PCR kit. Most expanded thyroid clonotypes (frequency above 0.001) were also found in blood, which suggests that blood repertoires may mirror thyroid immune responses. In cross-validation, a model built on a 13 V-J signature told ophthalmopathy apart from stable hyperthyroidism with 85% to 90% sensitivity and around 81% specificity, and in testing the same model reached 80%/75%. In validation, the model predicted progression to ophthalmopathy a median of about 5.9 months before onset, with about 67% sensitivity and nearly 75% specificity. A discovery cohort of around 98 patients, about 40 with Graves' ophthalmopathy and approximately 60 with stable Graves' hyperthyroidism, was used to find distinguishing TCR V-J signatures. Prospective prediction of ophthalmopathy was tested in an independent validation cohort consisting of about 20 hyperthyroidism patients and some 15 patients who later progressed to ophthalmopathy. The 100 or so discovery patients were randomly divided into training and test sets at a 7:3 ratio. In addition, the study compared T-cell repertoires in thyroid tissue and in blood from several Graves' hyperthyroidism patients. After blood sampling, hyperthyroidism patients were treated with methimazole at a starting dose of 30 mg daily, and ophthalmopathy patients were treated with high-dose intravenous methylprednisolone. Libraries were constructed in a second round of multiplex PCR, after which size selection and purification were carried out. Libraries were sequenced paired-end with 100 bp reads on an Illumina HiSeq2000. Raw data were processed with SOAPnuke, discarding reads with adapters, uncalled bases, mean Phred below 15, or no exact constant-primer or identifier match. COPE v1.2.5 was used to merge high-quality paired reads, and clonotypes were defined as unique nucleotide sequences. Clonotypes were aligned to IMGT TRBV, TRBD and TRBJ reference segments using MiTCR v1.1. Analysis was restricted to V-J combinations with a frequency above 0.0001, which covered 99.2% of repertoires. The TCS score was defined as the ratio of F50 (clonal expansion) to E x V (chaos), calculated using BLOSUM62-based TCRdist between CDR3 peptides within each V-J. Welch's t-statistics and random forest reduced 450 to 600 V-J features to 10 to 15, which were used in a naive Bayes classifier (R e1071). No statistical method was used to fix the sample size in advance, and group allocation was not hidden from the investigators. According to the paper, TCR Vbeta CDR3 sequencing was carried out on approximately 140 peripheral blood samples, which came from around 43 ophthalmopathy, 80 or so hyperthyroidism and around 17 progressor patients.

This receptor was taken from a woman younger than 30 with Graves disease. Donor details come from another sample of the same person, matched by shared clones. The sample was peripheral blood mononuclear cells (PBMCs), taken at new diagnosis, from a patient treated with antithyroid drugs. The rearrangement combines TRBV3-1 with TRBJ2-1, with 8 middle bases fitting TRBD2. The CDR3 region: CASSQELAGFTLSQFF. The DNA sequence is as follows: TGTGCCAGCAGCCAGGAGTTAGCGGGGTTCACTTTATCCCAGTTCTTC.